This T cell receptor (beta chain) was identified in a study of CD4 T cells in relation to SARS-CoV-2 and coronaviruses. This table comes from immunoSEQ multiplex PCR, and its TCRdb copy is limited to in-frame clones, with some not included. The sample lists roughly 21,000 clones; roughly 82% were seen once. Remarks on this clone: The antigen remains undetermined.

The germline V and J ends were trimmed by 3 bases and 5 bases, with 7 bases remaining between them. CDR1 is SNHLY, CDR2 FYNNEI, per germline. The CDR3 length is 13 residues. Unexposed donor CD4+ T cells date from about 2011-2018, before the COVID-19 pandemic. Isolation of CD4+ T cells took place after about 10 days in culture. Sample: CD4+ T cells from PBMCs, cultured in vitro. This chain joins TRBV2 and TRBJ2-2; the D gene is possibly TRBD1 (6 bases). The origin of this receptor is a human donor in good health. The CDR3 spells CASSDTGTGELFF. CDR3 DNA sequence: TGTGCCAGCAGTGATACAGGGACCGGGGAGCTGTTTTTT.